The 23 T cell receptor beta chains in this list originate from one sample, sequenced in a study of blood T cells in healthy people across ages. Sample-barcoded 5' priming and a J-beta primer mix drove a second PCR of roughly 6 to 12 cycles. TCRdb analysed the 5' RACE reads with MiXCR anew, one entry per CDR3 protein. The data contain roughly 1.4 million distinct CDR3 sequences, approximately 59% of them singletons. Sequenced input: blood. The receptors come from a man between 18 and 35 years old in good health.

This chain joins TRBV13 and TRBJ2-5, with 8 bases fitting TRBD2. This CDR3 is 14 amino acids long. Per the germline V gene, CDR1 is PRHDT and CDR2 is FYEKMQ (reference sequence). Trimming cost V 4 bases and J 11 bases; bases outside gene matches: 12. CDR3 bases: TGTGCCAGCAGCTATTCCGGGACTAGATATGAGCAGTACTTC. Its protein is CASSYSGTRYEQYF.

The rearrangement links TRBV7-2 to TRBJ2-5; maybe TRBD2 (5 bases). This CDR3 region has 15 residues. V lost 0 bases, J lost 4 bases, and 12 bases lay in between. The germline V gene has CDR1 SGHTA and CDR2 FQGNSA. CDR3 protein: CASSLAGAQLETQYF. The CDR3 DNA follows: TGTGCCAGCAGCTTAGCGGGAGCCCAACTAGAGACCCAGTACTTC.

The chain joins TRBV20-1 to TRBJ1-6, with D possibly matching TRBD1 (6 bases). The CDR3 runs to 16 residues. Germline CDR1 is DFQATT and CDR2 is SNEGSKA (reference sequence). V lost 1 base to trimming and J lost 1 base, with 11 bases between them. The CDR3 reads CSARGVQGSYNSPLHF. In DNA, the CDR3 is TGCAGTGCTAGAGGCGTACAGGGATCCTATAATTCACCCCTCCACTTT.

This chain joins TRBV11-2 and TRBJ2-1; D uncertain. Looked up from germline, CDR1 is SGHAT and CDR2 is FQNNGV. The CDR3 runs 18 residues. V was clipped by 6 bases and J by 5 bases, with 26 bases between them. The CDR3: CASRFSGLKTRDDNEQFF. In nucleotides, the CDR3 is TGTGCCAGCAGATTTTCCGGGTTGAAAACCAGAGACGACAATGAGCAGTTCTTC.

This clonotype showed up just once. The rearrangement uses TRBV11-2 and TRBJ1-2; D might be TRBD1 (6 bases). Germline V gene lookup returns CDR1 SGHAT and CDR2 FQNNGV. This CDR3 is built from 19 residues. V gave up 3 bases and J gave up 0 bases, with 23 bases separating them. The CDR3 loop is CASSFRGGGQVIANYGYTF. CDR3 coding DNA: TGTGCCAGCAGCTTTAGAGGCGGGGGGCAAGTTATCGCTAACTATGGCTACACCTTC.

This chain links TRBV27 with TRBJ2-1; D is possibly TRBD1 or TRBD2 (5 bases each). V lost 3 bases and J 1 base, leaving 19 bases between the germline ends. Looked up from germline, CDR1 is MNHEY and CDR2 is SMNVEV (reference sequence). The CDR3 loop spans 18 amino acids. The CDR3 nucleotides read TGTGCCAGCAGTTTGGGGGATCGCGGTCGGGTTTCCTACAATGAGCAGTTCTTC. Translating gives CASSLGDRGRVSYNEQFF.

The V call is TRBV7-6, the J call TRBJ2-3; D gene unclear. Trimming took 0 bases from V and 5 from J, leaving 9 bases between them. CDR3 size: 14 residues. Looked up from germline, CDR1 is SGHVS and CDR2 is FNYEAQ. Here the CDR3 reads CASSLAGKRDTQYF. The DNA for the CDR3 is TGTGCCAGCAGCTTAGCAGGGAAAAGAGATACGCAGTATTTT.

The table lists this clonotype with a few counts. This sequence joins TRBV25-1 and TRBJ1-6; D is possibly TRBD1 (5 bases). Germline CDR1 reads MGHDK; CDR2 reads SYGVNS. Trimming pared 6 bases from V and 7 bases from J, leaving 7 bases between. The CDR3 spans 12 residues. CDR3 coding DNA: TGTGCCAGCAGGGGGGAAAATTCACCCCTCCACTTT. It specifies CASRGENSPLHF.

In regard to this clonotype: The final CDR3 position lacks the conserved phenylalanine or tryptophan, pointing to a likely read error. The chain is built from TRBV27 and TRBJ2-7, with D maybe TRBD1 (6 bases). Germline CDR1 and CDR2: MNHEY and SMNVEV (reference sequence). The ends were cut back, 5 bases at V and 4 bases at J, with 15 bases in the middle. This CDR3 has 14 residues. The CDR3 sequence: CASSMGHRRYEQYS. The CDR3 bases are TGTGCCAGCAGTATGGGACACCGGAGGTACGAGCAGTACTCC.

This clonotype was found once. The chain couples TRBV11-2 to TRBJ2-7; 9 bases are shared with TRBD2. After removal of 3 bases from V and 7 bases from J, the junction contained 7 bases not matched to a gene. Germline V gene sequence: CDR1 SGHAT, CDR2 FQNNGV. This CDR3 comprises 14 residues. CDR3 residues: CASSFEAGGWEQYF. The CDR3 DNA reads TGTGCCAGCAGCTTTGAAGCGGGAGGTTGGGAGCAGTACTTC.

This clonotype was seen a handful of times. The rearrangement joins TRBV4-3 to TRBJ2-3; the D call may be TRBD1 or TRBD2 (6 bases each). There are 16 residues in the CDR3. V was cut by 0 bases and J by 5 bases, with 15 bases left in between. CDR1 LGHNA and CDR2 YSLEER come from the germline V gene. The CDR3 nucleotides are TGCGCCAGCAGCCAAGATAATACGGGGGCTGGAGATACGCAGTATTTT. This translates into CASSQDNTGAGDTQYF.

This clonotype was observed a handful of times. The chain links TRBV5-1 to TRBJ1-1, with D unclear. Germline lookup yields CDR1 SGHRS and CDR2 YFSETQ. This CDR3 is 15 amino acids long. Trimming left V 1 base short and J 0 bases short, with 10 bases between. CDR3 bases: TGCGCCAGCAGCTTGAATCGGAACATGAACACTGAAGCTTTCTTT. This translates into CASSLNRNMNTEAFF.

The chain has TRBV2 and TRBJ1-2, with D unclear. The V and J ends lost 6 bases and 2 bases respectively, with 13 bases between them. Germline CDR1 and CDR2: SNHLY and FYNNEI. This CDR3 contains 14 residues. The CDR3 is CASSRDPWNYGYTF. The CDR3 region has the DNA TGTGCCAGCAGCCGGGATCCTTGGAACTATGGCTACACCTTC.

V and J are TRBV6-5 and TRBJ1-1, with TRBD1 matching 7 bases. J was trimmed by 0 bases and V by 6 bases; bases with no gene match: 4. CDR1 is MNHEY and CDR2 is SVGAGI in the germline V gene. This CDR3 has 14 amino acids. The CDR3 DNA follows: TGTGCCAGCAGACGCGGGACAGTGAACACTGAAGCTTTCTTT. Translation: CASRRGTVNTEAFF.

The V call is TRBV2, the J call TRBJ1-4; D possibly corresponds to TRBD1 (6 bases). The CDR3 length is 15 residues. Deletions cut 2 bases from V and 2 bases from J, with 9 bases between. Germline CDR1 SNHLY, CDR2 FYNNEI. The CDR3 bases are TGTGCCAGCAGTGAAAATACAGGGACTAATGAAAAACTGTTTTTT. It encodes CASSENTGTNEKLFF.

J is TRBJ2-4 and V is TRBV7-2, with a tentative D call TRBD2 (5 bases). The J call may be mistaken, given a closer DNA end match to TRBJ2-7. From germline, CDR1 is SGHTA and CDR2 FQGNSA. CDR3 length: 15 residues. CDR3 residues: CASSFGLATSYEQYF. DNA for the CDR3: TGTGCCAGCAGCTTCGGGTTAGCGACCTCCTACGAGCAGTACTTC.

This clonotype was recorded a few times. This rearrangement joins TRBV29-1 to TRBJ1-2; D remains ambiguous. The CDR3 has 11 residues. Germline assignment: CDR1 SQVTM and CDR2 ANQGSEA. The V end lost 6 bases, the J end lost 2 bases, and 7 bases lay between the germline ends. In nucleotides, the CDR3 is TGCAGCGTGGATAAAAACTATGGCTACACCTTC. As protein: CSVDKNYGYTF.

V gene TRBV27 combines with J gene TRBJ1-5; D possibly corresponds to TRBD1 (6 bases). Trimming cost V 5 bases and J 2 bases, with 10 bases left between them. The CDR3 consists of 14 residues. The germline gives CDR1 MNHEY, CDR2 SMNVEV (reference sequence). The CDR3 DNA is TGTGCCAGCAGTGTTGCAGGGGGCAATCAGCCCCAGCATTTT. Protein sequence: CASSVAGGNQPQHF.

This clonotype has just a few counts. The chain has TRBV11-2 and TRBJ2-1, with 9 bases aligning to TRBD1. The CDR3 has 15 residues. Germline assignment: CDR1 SGHAT and CDR2 FQNNGV. With 6 bases clipped from V and 8 bases from J, the junction kept 11 bases outside the gene matches. As DNA, the CDR3 is TGTGCCAGCAGGACACCGGGACAGGGTTTGGATGAGCAGTTCTTC. Translated: CASRTPGQGLDEQFF.

J is TRBJ2-1 and V is TRBV7-9, with 7 bases aligning to TRBD2. Germline V gene sequence: CDR1 SEHNR, CDR2 FQNEAQ (reference sequence). With V trimmed by 5 bases and J by 6 bases, 10 bases remained unmatched. The CDR3 spans 15 residues. CDR3 nucleotides: TGTGCCAGCAGCCAAGACTTTGCGGGAGTCAATGAGCAGTTCTTC. Its translation is CASSQDFAGVNEQFF.

The rearrangement uses TRBV28 and TRBJ2-6, with 8 bases matching TRBD1. This CDR3 has 14 amino acids. The germline gives CDR1 MDHEN, CDR2 SYDVKM. The V gene end was trimmed by 5 bases and the J gene end by 12 bases; junction bases not matched to a gene: 9. The CDR3 sequence: CASSGTGVSPVLTF. CDR3 DNA sequence: TGTGCCAGCAGTGGGACAGGCGTCTCGCCCGTCCTGACTTTC.

This clonotype was seen a handful of times. The chain couples TRBV4-3 to TRBJ1-2; D gene ambiguous. The CDR3 is made up of 17 amino acids. V was cut by 1 base and J by 4 bases, with 19 bases left in between. The germline V gene has CDR1 LGHNA and CDR2 YSLEER. For the CDR3, the DNA is TGCGCCAGCAGCCAAGGATCGGGAGGGATACCTTCCTATGGCTACACCTTC. It codes for CASSQGSGGIPSYGYTF.

This clonotype appeared a few times. The rearrangement uses TRBV4-1 and TRBJ2-3, with D possibly TRBD1 on 6 matching bases. The germline gives CDR1 MGHRA, CDR2 YSYEKL. The CDR3 contains 14 residues. Trimming shortened V by 6 bases and J by 4 bases, and 14 bases separated the two germline ends. CDR3 region: CASSLIQGPDTQYF. DNA of the CDR3: TGCGCCAGCAGTCTCATACAGGGCCCAGATACGCAGTATTTT.